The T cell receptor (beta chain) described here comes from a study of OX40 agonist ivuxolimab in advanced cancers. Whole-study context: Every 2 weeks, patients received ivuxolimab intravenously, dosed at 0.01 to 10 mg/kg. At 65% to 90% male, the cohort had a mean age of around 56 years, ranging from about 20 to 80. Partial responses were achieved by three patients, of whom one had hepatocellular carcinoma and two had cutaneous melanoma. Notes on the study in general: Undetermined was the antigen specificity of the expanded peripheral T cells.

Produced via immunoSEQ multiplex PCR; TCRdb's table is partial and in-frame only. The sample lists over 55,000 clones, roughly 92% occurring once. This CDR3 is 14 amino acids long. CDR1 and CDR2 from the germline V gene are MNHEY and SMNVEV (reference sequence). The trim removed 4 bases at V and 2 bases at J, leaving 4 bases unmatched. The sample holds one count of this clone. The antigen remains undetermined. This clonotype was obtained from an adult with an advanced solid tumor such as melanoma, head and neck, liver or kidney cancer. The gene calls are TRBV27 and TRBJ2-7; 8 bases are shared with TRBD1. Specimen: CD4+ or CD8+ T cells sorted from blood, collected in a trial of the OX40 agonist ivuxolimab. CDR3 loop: CASSWDRTAYEQYF. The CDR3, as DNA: TGTGCCAGCAGTTGGGACAGGACCGCCTACGAGCAGTACTTC.